These 30 T cell receptor beta chains came from one sample sequenced in a study of T cells in Graves' hyperthyroidism and ophthalmopathy. TCR beta CDR3 regions were amplified from RNA transcripts. Carried out on the TCR CDR3, a first-round RT-PCR used the HTBI primer set. Via MiXCR, TCRdb re-called the multiplex PCR reads, giving one row per CDR3 protein. The table records a few hundred thousand distinct CDR3 sequences, 15% to 19% of them present only once. The sample taken for sequencing was blood. Source of these receptors: a woman aged 18-30 years with Graves' hyperthyroidism that later progressed to Graves' ophthalmopathy.

This clonotype has a handful of counts. A much larger clonotype is one base distant, so this may be a read error. The J gene is TRBJ2-7, the V gene TRBV5-1; D is possibly TRBD2 (7 bases). V lost 6 bases, J lost 2 bases, and 21 bases lay in between. This CDR3 is built from 16 residues. CDR1 is SGHRS and CDR2 is YFSETQ in the germline V gene. As DNA, the CDR3 is TGCGCCAGCATCCCCGGAGGGGGGGACGGACCCTACGAGCAGTACTTC. Translation: CASIPGGGDGPYEQYF. Full variable domain (rest looked up from reference TRBV5-1 and TRBJ2-7): KAGVTQTPRYLIKTRGQQVTLSCSPISGHRSVSWYQQTPGQGLQFLFEYFSETQRNKGNFPGRFSGRQFSNSRSEMNVSTLELGDSALYLCASIPGGGDGPYEQYFGPGTRLTVT.

This clonotype has ten or more counts. The chain combines TRBV13 with TRBJ2-3; D not certain. There are 14 residues in the CDR3. V shed 5 bases and J shed 1 base, with 10 bases lying between them. Germline assignment: CDR1 PRHDT and CDR2 FYEKMQ (reference sequence). The CDR3 nucleotides are TGTGCCAGCAGCCTGGATCCGGGCACAGATACGCAGTATTTT. As protein: CASSLDPGTDTQYF.

This clonotype was counted many times. The chain uses TRBV20-1 and TRBJ1-5; D is unresolved. The CDR3 contains 13 residues. Germline lookup yields CDR1 DFQATT and CDR2 SNEGSKA (reference sequence). V lost 1 base and J lost 2, with 6 bases in between. CDR3 region: CSARGFGNQPQHF. The CDR3 DNA is TGCAGTGCTAGAGGCTTTGGCAATCAGCCCCAGCATTTT.

At least ten counts were recorded for this clonotype. The chain has TRBV6-2 or TRBV6-3 and TRBJ1-1; 7 nucleotides line up with TRBD1. Germline trimming cut 2 bases from V and 0 bases from J; bases unmatched to any gene: 6. The CDR3 is 16 amino acids. Germline CDR1 and CDR2: MNHEY and SVGEGT. The CDR3 reads CASSYPSTGVNTEAFF. The CDR3, as DNA: TGTGCCAGCAGTTACCCCTCTACAGGGGTGAACACTGAAGCTTTCTTT.

Of note for this clonotype: This may be a read error: a much more frequent sequence differs by one nucleotide. The chain uses TRBV18 and TRBJ1-1, with D maybe TRBD1 (6 bases). The germline gives CDR1 KGHSH, CDR2 LQKENI. The CDR3 extends over 16 amino acids. V lost 3 bases and J lost 6, with 20 bases in between. The CDR3 DNA sequence: TGTGCCAGCTCACCCTACCGGGCAGGGGTAAACGCTGAAGCTTTCTTT. It translates to CASSPYRAGVNAEAFF.

This clonotype was seen a handful of times. The chain uses TRBV2 and TRBJ2-6; D remains unclear. This CDR3 has 14 amino acids. V lost 10 bases and J lost 0, with 10 bases in between. Per the germline V gene, CDR1 is SNHLY and CDR2 is FYNNEI. The CDR3 nucleotides read TGTGCCATCAAGGTTAGCTCTGGGGCCAACGTCCTGACTTTC. Its protein is CAIKVSSGANVLTF.

This clonotype was observed many times. The V and J genes are TRBV27 and TRBJ2-3, with 13 bases identical to TRBD2. Germline loops: CDR1 MNHEY, CDR2 SMNVEV (reference sequence). The CDR3 is 16 amino acids. V lost 6 bases, J lost 6 bases, and 9 bases stayed unmatched. The CDR3 nucleotides are TGTGCCAGCAGCCCCACTAGCGGGAGGGCCATGGATACGCAGTATTTT. This translates into CASSPTSGRAMDTQYF.

This clonotype was recorded many times. The chain is built from TRBV15 and TRBJ2-5; the match to TRBD2 covers 7 bases. The CDR3 is made up of 15 amino acids. Losses at the gene ends were 0 bases for V and 5 bases for J; bases not matched to a gene: 6. CDR1 and CDR2 from the germline V gene are LNHNV and YYDKDF (reference sequence). CDR3 nucleotides: TGTGCCACCAGCAGAGATTCCGCAGCGGGGGAGACCCAGTACTTC. It codes for CATSRDSAAGETQYF.

The table lists this clonotype with many counts. This chain uses TRBV6-2 or TRBV6-3 with TRBJ2-1; D is perhaps TRBD2 (6 bases). The V end lost 5 bases, the J end lost 6 bases, and 20 bases lay between the germline ends. CDR1 MNHEY and CDR2 SVGEGT come from the germline V gene. The CDR3 covers 16 residues. The CDR3 DNA is TGTGCCAGCAGTGCAATGAGGACTATTGGGGCCAATGAGCAGTTCTTC. Translated, it gives CASSAMRTIGANEQFF.

This chain connects TRBV20-1 to TRBJ2-1, with 8 bases identical to TRBD2. CDR1 is DFQATT and CDR2 is SNEGSKA in the germline V gene (reference sequence). The CDR3 is 16 amino acids. After removal of 1 base from V and 0 bases from J, the junction contained 5 bases not matched to a gene. The CDR3 is CSARAASGSSYNEQFF. CDR3 nucleotides: TGCAGTGCTAGAGCGGCCAGCGGGAGCTCCTACAATGAGCAGTTCTTC.

A few counts support this clonotype. In DNA, the CDR3 is TGTGCCAGCAGCCAGGAGGGACAGGTGGGCCAGCCCCAGCATTTT. Translated, it gives CASSQEGQVGQPQHF. This sequence joins TRBV3-1 and TRBJ1-5; 8 nucleotides match TRBD1. Trimming removed 3 bases from V and 7 bases from J; junction bases left unmatched: 8. The CDR3 is 15 amino acids. Looked up from germline, CDR1 is LGHDT and CDR2 is YNNKEL (reference sequence). Based on the CDR3 plus reference TRBV3-1 and TRBJ1-5, the full variable domain is DTAVSQTPKYLVTQMGNDKSIKCEQNLGHDTMYWYKQDSKKFLKIMFSYNNKELIINETVPNRFSPKSPDKAHLNLHINSLELGDSAVYFCASSQEGQVGQPQHFGDGTRLSIL.

This clonotype was counted at least ten times. The chain uses TRBV27 and TRBJ1-1; D may be TRBD1 (5 bases). In germline, CDR1 is MNHEY, CDR2 SMNVEV (reference sequence). V was clipped by 2 bases and J by 4 bases, with 14 bases between them. The CDR3 has 15 residues. CDR3 loop: CASSLTGDRFTEAFF. CDR3 nucleotides: TGTGCCAGCAGTTTAACGGGGGATCGATTCACTGAAGCTTTCTTT.

This clonotype has a handful of counts. The chain is built from TRBV20-1 and TRBJ2-3; 11 nucleotides match TRBD2. V dropped 1 base and J dropped 2; count of bases not matched to a gene: 11. This CDR3 comprises 18 residues. CDR1 is DFQATT and CDR2 is SNEGSKA in the germline V gene (reference sequence). The CDR3 DNA follows: TGCAGTGCTAGAGCTTCTTACGGGACTAGCGGCCTCACAGATACGCAGTATTTT. As protein: CSARASYGTSGLTDTQYF.

The table lists this clonotype with a few counts. This CDR3 is CSVRQGFLSASGWSSYNEQFF. The CDR3 region has the DNA TGCAGCGTTAGACAGGGTTTCCTGTCTGCTAGCGGGTGGAGCTCCTACAATGAGCAGTTCTTC. The rearrangement uses TRBV29-1 and TRBJ2-1, with a weak D call TRBD2 (8 bases). Germline CDR1 is SQVTM and CDR2 is ANQGSEA. The CDR3 is 21 residues long. Trimming took 5 bases from V and 0 from J, leaving 32 bases between them.

This clonotype was found many times. This chain joins TRBV6-1 and TRBJ1-3, with TRBD1 as a possible D gene (6 bases). This CDR3 contains 14 residues. Germline V gene lookup returns CDR1 MNHNS and CDR2 SASEGT. The V end was cut by 5 bases, the J end by 0 bases, with 8 bases between. The CDR3 DNA reads TGTGCCAGCAGTACAGGGATCTCTGGAAACACCATATATTTT. This codes for CASSTGISGNTIYF.

The chain carries TRBV19 and TRBJ2-2, with a weak D call TRBD1 (5 bases). Trimming shortened V by 4 bases and J by 4 bases, and 19 bases separated the two germline ends. The CDR3 spans 17 residues. Germline CDR1 is LNHDA and CDR2 is SQIVND (reference sequence). The DNA for the CDR3 is TGTGCCAGTAGTACCGGACACCTTCTTTCTGCCACCGGGGAGCTGTTTTTT. The encoded protein is CASSTGHLLSATGELFF.

V gene TRBV7-2 combines with J gene TRBJ2-7; 13 nucleotides line up with TRBD2. CDR1 and CDR2 from the germline V gene are SGHTA and FQGNSA. V lost 5 bases and J lost 3; bases outside the gene matches: 10. The CDR3 is 17 amino acids. DNA for the CDR3: TGTGCCAGCAGCCCACTAGCGGGAGGGAGATGGGGCTACGAGCAGTACTTC. Protein sequence: CASSPLAGGRWGYEQYF.

This chain links TRBV12-3 or TRBV12-4 with TRBJ1-4; 7 bases line up with TRBD1. The CDR3 loop spans 14 amino acids. V was pared by 4 bases and J by 5 bases, with 4 bases of the junction left unmatched. The CDR3 loop reads CASSWARGNEKLFF. The CDR3 coding sequence is TGTGCCAGCAGTTGGGCCAGGGGGAATGAAAAACTGTTTTTT.

In its sample, this clonotype was seen many times. This sequence joins TRBV7-8 and TRBJ2-7; the match to TRBD2 covers 9 bases. The ends lost 5 bases at V and 4 bases at J; junction bases unmatched: 12. Germline V gene lookup returns CDR1 SGHVS and CDR2 FQNEAQ. CDR3 length equals 16 residues. The CDR3: CASSPGGGGLAYEQYF. In DNA, the CDR3 is TGTGCCAGCAGCCCCGGCGGGGGGGGACTAGCTTACGAGCAGTACTTC.

This clonotype turned up a few times. This chain joins TRBV10-2 and TRBJ2-7, with D tentatively TRBD2 (5 bases). V lost 9 bases and J lost 3, with 15 bases in between. CDR1 WSHSY and CDR2 SAAADI come from the germline V gene. The length of the CDR3 is 13 residues. The CDR3: CASGPSRSYEQYF. For the CDR3, the DNA is TGCGCCAGTGGTCCTAGCAGGAGCTACGAGCAGTACTTC.

Many counts were recorded for this clonotype. The rearrangement joins TRBV29-1 to TRBJ2-1; 10 nucleotides agree with TRBD2. The length of the CDR3 is 16 residues. The germline CDR1 and CDR2 sequences are SQVTM and ANQGSEA. V trimming: 7 bases; J trimming: 4 bases; junction bases outside the gene matches: 13. This chain's CDR3 is CSGVGSGRPMYNEQFF. Here the CDR3 DNA reads TGCAGCGGCGTAGGTAGCGGGAGGCCCATGTACAATGAGCAGTTCTTC.

This clonotype was seen a handful of times. V is TRBV6-4 and J is TRBJ2-3, with 7 bases fitting TRBD2. Germline V gene data show CDR1 as MRHNA and CDR2 as SNTAGT. This CDR3 is 14 amino acids long. Losses at the gene ends were 2 bases for V and 1 base for J; bases not matched to a gene: 0. The CDR3 loop reads CASSDAGGTDTQYF. CDR3 DNA: TGTGCCAGCAGTGACGCGGGGGGCACAGATACGCAGTATTTT.

The J gene is TRBJ1-4, the V gene TRBV7-9; TRBD1 is a possible D gene (6 bases). Trimming pared 5 bases from V and 12 bases from J, leaving 10 bases between. Per germline, CDR1 SEHNR and CDR2 FQNEAQ (reference sequence). CDR3 length equals 11 residues. CDR3 bases: TGTGCCAGCAGCACTAGACAGGAACTGTTTTTT. Its protein product is CASSTRQELFF.

The chain carries TRBV24-1 and TRBJ2-1, with TRBD2 matching 11 bases. The length of the CDR3 is 16 residues. CDR1 and CDR2 from the germline V gene are KGHDR and SFDVKD. V was pared by 3 bases and J by 8 bases, with 8 bases of the junction left unmatched. The CDR3 spells CATSDRVSGRADEQFF. DNA for the CDR3: TGTGCCACCAGTGATCGAGTTAGCGGGAGGGCCGATGAGCAGTTCTTC.

Concerning this clonotype itself: A much bigger clone sits one base away, suggesting this may be a read error. The chain links TRBV20-1 to TRBJ1-5; D remains unclear. Germline lookup yields CDR1 DFQATT and CDR2 SNEGSKA (reference sequence). This CDR3 is built from 12 residues. The chain's CDR3 is CSARIGNQPPHF. As DNA, the CDR3 is TGCAGTGCTAGGATAGGCAATCAGCCCCCGCATTTT.

This clonotype has ten or more counts. V and J are TRBV5-1 and TRBJ2-1; 11 bases match TRBD2. The CDR3 contains 15 residues. The V segment lost 4 bases and the J segment 3 bases; nucleotides outside the gene matches: 3. Germline CDR1 is SGHRS and CDR2 is YFSETQ. The chain's CDR3 is CASSVGLAVYNEQFF. The CDR3 DNA follows: TGCGCCAGCAGCGTGGGACTAGCGGTCTACAATGAGCAGTTCTTC.

This clonotype was recorded a few times. V is TRBV18 and J is TRBJ2-1, with a weak D call TRBD1 (5 bases). CDR3 length equals 14 residues. Trimming removed 2 bases at V and 8 bases at J, with 13 bases between. Per germline, CDR1 KGHSH and CDR2 LQKENI. The CDR3, as DNA: TGTGCCAGCTCACCAAGCCAGGGTTTCGATGAGCAGTTCTTC. It translates to CASSPSQGFDEQFF.

This clonotype was recorded at least ten times. This rearrangement joins TRBV15 to TRBJ1-1; TRBD1 might be the D (5 bases). Germline V gene lookup returns CDR1 LNHNV and CDR2 YYDKDF (reference sequence). This CDR3 is 15 amino acids long. V lost 0 bases and J lost 0, with 8 bases in between. The CDR3 sequence is CATSREGTVNTEAFF. CDR3 sequence (DNA): TGTGCCACCAGCAGAGAAGGGACGGTGAACACTGAAGCTTTCTTT. Variable domain in full (rest from reference TRBV15 and TRBJ1-1): DAMVIQNPRYQVTQFGKPVTLSCSQTLNHNVMYWYQQKSSQAPKLLFHYYDKDFNNEADTPDNFQSRRPNTSFCFLDIRSPGLGDTAMYLCATSREGTVNTEAFFGQGTRLTVV.

A few counts support this clonotype. V is TRBV28 and J is TRBJ1-2; D is unclear. The germline V and J ends were trimmed by 6 bases and 5 bases, with 16 bases remaining between them. CDR3 length: 14 residues. From germline, CDR1 is MDHEN and CDR2 SYDVKM. The CDR3 region is CASSLTRPTYGYTF. The CDR3 DNA follows: TGTGCCAGCAGCCTAACCCGACCTACTTATGGCTACACCTTC.

This clonotype was seen repeatedly, ten times or more. This chain uses TRBV7-6 with TRBJ2-5; no clear D gene. The germline V gene has CDR1 SGHVS and CDR2 FNYEAQ. The germline V and J ends were trimmed by 7 bases and 5 bases, with 20 bases remaining between them. The CDR3 sequence is 15 residues long. CDR3 protein: CASTEYGDSEETQYF. Here the CDR3 DNA reads TGTGCCAGCACCGAATATGGAGACTCGGAGGAGACCCAGTACTTC.